The 3 T cell receptor beta chains below all came from one sample that was sequenced in a study of OX40 agonist ivuxolimab in advanced cancers. Only in-frame clones appear in the TCRdb table, and some are missing; sequencing was by immunoSEQ multiplex PCR. This sample has about 79,000 clones, with 90% found just once. The starting material was CD4+ or CD8+ T cells sorted from blood, obtained in a trial of the OX40 agonist ivuxolimab. The receptors derive from an adult with an advanced solid tumor such as melanoma, head and neck, liver or kidney cancer.

V and J are TRBV10-2 and TRBJ1-2; a weak D match, TRBD1 (5 bases). V lost 3 bases and J lost 1, with 24 bases in between. The germline V gene encodes CDR1 WSHSY and CDR2 SAAADI. The CDR3 is made up of 19 amino acids. The CDR3 loop is CASSDPFTLTASSNYGYTF. In nucleotides, the CDR3 is TGCGCCAGCAGTGATCCATTTACACTGACAGCTTCGAGTAACTATGGCTACACCTTC.

The chain carries TRBV30 and TRBJ1-4, with D perhaps TRBD1 (5 bases). CDR3 length: 14 residues. Between the trimmed V and J ends, which lost 4 bases and 0 bases, there was a span of 9 bases. Germline loops: CDR1 GTSNPN, CDR2 SVGIG (reference sequence). CDR3 loop: CAWIGGSTNEKLFF. The CDR3 nucleotides read TGTGCCTGGATCGGGGGTTCAACTAATGAAAAACTGTTTTTT.

V is TRBV29-1 and J is TRBJ2-2, with D possibly called TRBD1 or TRBD2 (5 bases each). CDR1 and CDR2 (germline): SQVTM, ANQGSEA. The CDR3 spans 15 residues. V gave up 6 bases and J gave up 4 bases, with 18 bases separating them. The chain's CDR3 is CSVQTGTWGTGELFF. As DNA, the CDR3 is TGCAGCGTCCAGACCGGGACCTGGGGCACCGGGGAGCTGTTTTTT.